Each of the 6 T cell receptor beta chains below was sequenced from the same sample in a study of T-cell memory formation after mild COVID-19 (dated by TCRdb to the early 2020s). To prepare the library, 5' RACE was applied. For sequencing, an Illumina NovaSeq 6000 was employed. TCRdb reprocessed the public reads (quality trimming at Q25 with fastp, clone calling with MiXCR) and kept in-frame beta chains. Entries are consolidated by CDR3 protein sequence, retaining the most common genes and DNA. This sample has 90,000 to 120,000 distinct CDR3 sequences in its table, and roughly 11% of those were observed once. Jointly, the top ten make up 40% of the sample. Sequencing was done on a sample of PBMCs or a T cell subset sorted from them (not recorded which). These receptor sequences come from a man younger than 30 who had mild COVID-19 (a few samples of this study predate the infection). The sample titles of this study are shuffled in the database, so cell type and time point are left out; the donor was told from shared clones.

This clonotype turned up a few times. The chain combines TRBV11-2 with TRBJ1-1, with TRBD1 matching over 7 bases. After removal of 5 bases from V and 7 bases from J, the junction contained 4 bases not matched to a gene. This CDR3 spans 12 amino acids. Germline V gives CDR1 SGHAT, CDR2 FQNNGV. The CDR3 here is CASSTTGVEAFF. DNA of the CDR3: TGTGCCAGCAGCACCACAGGGGTTGAAGCTTTCTTT. Together with reference TRBV11-2 and TRBJ1-1, the CDR3 gives the full variable domain: EAGVAQSPRYKIIEKRQSVAFWCNPISGHATLYWYQQILGQGPKLLIQFQNNGVVDDSQLPKDRFSAERLKGVDSTLKIQPAKLEDSAVYLCASSTTGVEAFFGQGTRLTVV.

This clonotype appeared many times. The rearrangement links TRBV5-1 to TRBJ1-2; D ambiguous. Germline V gives CDR1 SGHRS, CDR2 YFSETQ. This CDR3 has 13 amino acids. Trimming pared 0 bases from V and 9 bases from J, leaving 12 bases between. The CDR3: CASSLGGGASYTF. In DNA, the CDR3 is TGCGCCAGCAGCTTGGGAGGTGGTGCGAGCTACACCTTC.

This clonotype was seen a handful of times. The CDR3 sequence: CSARIYGYTF. For the CDR3, the DNA is TGCAGTGCTAGGATCTATGGCTACACCTTC. The V gene is TRBV20-1, the J gene TRBJ1-2; no reliable D call. CDR1 is DFQATT and CDR2 is SNEGSKA in the germline V gene (reference sequence). V dropped 3 bases and J dropped 4 bases, with 3 bases sitting between them. This CDR3 is built from 10 residues.

V and J are TRBV27 and TRBJ2-7, with D possibly called TRBD1 or TRBD2 (5 bases each). Germline values: CDR1 MNHEY, CDR2 SMNVEV (reference sequence). The CDR3 has 14 residues. V lost 7 bases to trimming and J lost 2 bases, with 15 bases between them. The chain's CDR3 is CASKEWDGTYEQYF. CDR3 nucleotide sequence: TGTGCCAGCAAAGAATGGGACGGTACCTACGAGCAGTACTTC.

A few counts support this clonotype. The J gene is TRBJ2-3, the V gene TRBV7-2; TRBD2 matches 12 bases. V shed 4 bases, J shed 5 bases, and the junction held 7 bases outside the gene matches. The CDR3 sequence is 16 residues long. The germline V gene encodes CDR1 SGHTA and CDR2 FQGNSA. CDR3 in amino acids: CASSSPTSGGGDTQYF. The DNA for the CDR3 is TGTGCCAGCAGCTCCCCGACTAGCGGGGGTGGAGATACGCAGTATTTT.

This clonotype was recorded many times. The genes are TRBV12-5 and TRBJ1-1; 9 bases fit TRBD1. V trimming: 3 bases; J trimming: 4 bases; junction bases outside the gene matches: 3. Per germline, CDR1 LGHNT and CDR2 FRNRAP. The length of the CDR3 is 14 residues. CDR3 sequence (DNA): TGTGCTAGTGGTTTTGGGACAGGGATCACTGAAGCTTTCTTT. Its translation is CASGFGTGITEAFF.